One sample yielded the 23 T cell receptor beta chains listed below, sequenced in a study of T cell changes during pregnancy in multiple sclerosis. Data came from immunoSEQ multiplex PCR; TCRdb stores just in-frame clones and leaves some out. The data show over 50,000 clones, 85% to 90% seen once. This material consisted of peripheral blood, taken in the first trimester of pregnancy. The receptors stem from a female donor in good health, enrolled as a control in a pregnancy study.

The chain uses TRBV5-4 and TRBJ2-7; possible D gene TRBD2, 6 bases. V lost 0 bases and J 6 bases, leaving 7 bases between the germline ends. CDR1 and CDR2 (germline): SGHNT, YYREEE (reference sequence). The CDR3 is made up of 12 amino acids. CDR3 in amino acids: CASSLDGGEQYF. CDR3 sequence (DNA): TGTGCCAGCAGCTTGGACGGGGGCGAGCAGTACTTC.

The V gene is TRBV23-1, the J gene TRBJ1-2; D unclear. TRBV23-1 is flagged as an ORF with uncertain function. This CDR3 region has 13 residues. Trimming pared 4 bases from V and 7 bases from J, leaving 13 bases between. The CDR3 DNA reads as TGCGCCAGCAGTCGGTGGGGAGAAGTTGGCTACACCTTC. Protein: CASSRWGEVGYTF.

The CDR3 is CASSLEFSGYNSPLHF. In DNA form, the CDR3 reads TGTGCCAGCAGCTTAGAGTTCTCCGGCTATAATTCACCCCTCCACTTT. This chain joins TRBV13 and TRBJ1-6, with no clear D. Trimming removed 1 base from V and 3 bases from J, with 10 bases in between. The CDR3 covers 16 residues. Germline V lookup: CDR1 PRHDT, CDR2 FYEKMQ (reference sequence).

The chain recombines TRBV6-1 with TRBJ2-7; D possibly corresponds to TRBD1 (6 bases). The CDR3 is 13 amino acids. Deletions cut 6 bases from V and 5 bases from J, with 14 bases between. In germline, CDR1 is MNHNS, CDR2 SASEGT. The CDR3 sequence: CASRNRDLNEQYF. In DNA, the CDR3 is TGTGCCAGCAGGAACAGGGATCTCAACGAGCAGTACTTC.

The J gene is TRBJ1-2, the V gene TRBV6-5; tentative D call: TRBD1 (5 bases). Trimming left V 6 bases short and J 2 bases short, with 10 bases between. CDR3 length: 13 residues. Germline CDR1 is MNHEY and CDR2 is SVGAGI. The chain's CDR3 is CASSQTDNYGYTF. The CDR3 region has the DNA TGTGCCAGCAGCCAGACAGACAACTATGGCTACACCTTC.

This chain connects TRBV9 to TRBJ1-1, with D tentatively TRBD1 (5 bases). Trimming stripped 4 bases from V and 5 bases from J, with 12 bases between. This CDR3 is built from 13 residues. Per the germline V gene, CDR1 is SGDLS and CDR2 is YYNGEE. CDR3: CASSPGLGTEAFF. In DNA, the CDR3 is TGTGCCAGCAGCCCGGGACTTGGGACTGAAGCTTTCTTT.

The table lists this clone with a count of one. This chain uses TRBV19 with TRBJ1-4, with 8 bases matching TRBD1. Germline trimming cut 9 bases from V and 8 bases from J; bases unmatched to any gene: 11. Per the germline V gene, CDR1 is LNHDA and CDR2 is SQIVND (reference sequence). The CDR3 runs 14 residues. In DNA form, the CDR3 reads TGTGCCAGCTCGGACAGGGTAGGGAACGAAAAACTGTTTTTT. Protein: CASSDRVGNEKLFF.

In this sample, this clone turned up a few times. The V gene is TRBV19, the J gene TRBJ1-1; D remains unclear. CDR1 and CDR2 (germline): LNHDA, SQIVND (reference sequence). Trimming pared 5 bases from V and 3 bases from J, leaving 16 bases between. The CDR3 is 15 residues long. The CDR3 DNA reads TGTGCCAGTAGTTTGAGAGGGAATGATCACACTGAAGCTTTCTTT. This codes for CASSLRGNDHTEAFF.

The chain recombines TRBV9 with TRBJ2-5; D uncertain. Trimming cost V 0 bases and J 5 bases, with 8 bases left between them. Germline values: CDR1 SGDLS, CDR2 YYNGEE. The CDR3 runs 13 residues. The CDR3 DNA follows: TGTGCCAGCAGCGTAGCTACTCTGGAGACCCAGTACTTC. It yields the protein CASSVATLETQYF.

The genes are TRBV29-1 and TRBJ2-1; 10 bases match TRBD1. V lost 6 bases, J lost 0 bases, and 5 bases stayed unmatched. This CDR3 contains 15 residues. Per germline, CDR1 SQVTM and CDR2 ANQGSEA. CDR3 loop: CSVSRTGGSYNEQFF. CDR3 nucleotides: TGCAGCGTCTCGAGGACAGGGGGCTCCTACAATGAGCAGTTCTTC.

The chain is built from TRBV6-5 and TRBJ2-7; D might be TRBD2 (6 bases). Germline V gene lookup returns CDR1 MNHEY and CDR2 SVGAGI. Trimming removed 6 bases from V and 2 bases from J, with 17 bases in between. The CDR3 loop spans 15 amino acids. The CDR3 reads CASSLEFGGTYEQYF. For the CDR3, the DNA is TGTGCCAGCAGCCTCGAATTTGGAGGGACCTACGAGCAGTACTTC.

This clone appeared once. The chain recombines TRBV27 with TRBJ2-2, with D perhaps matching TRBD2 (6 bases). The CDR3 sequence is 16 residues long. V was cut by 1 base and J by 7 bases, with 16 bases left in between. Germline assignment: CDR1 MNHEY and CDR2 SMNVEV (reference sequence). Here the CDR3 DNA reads TGTGCCAGCAGTTTATTCGAGGGACTCGGGGGCGGGGAGCTGTTTTTT. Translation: CASSLFEGLGGGELFF.

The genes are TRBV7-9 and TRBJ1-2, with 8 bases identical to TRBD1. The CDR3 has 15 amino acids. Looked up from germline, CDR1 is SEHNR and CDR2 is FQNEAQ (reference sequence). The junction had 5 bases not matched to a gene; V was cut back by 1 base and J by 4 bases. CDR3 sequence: CASSLDDRGLYGYTF. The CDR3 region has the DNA TGTGCCAGCAGCTTAGATGACAGGGGCCTCTATGGCTACACCTTC.

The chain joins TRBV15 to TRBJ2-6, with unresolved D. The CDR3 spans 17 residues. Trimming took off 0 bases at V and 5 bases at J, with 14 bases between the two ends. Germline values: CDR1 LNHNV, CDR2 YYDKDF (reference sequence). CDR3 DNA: TGTGCCACCAGCAGAGAAATCCCCTGGGCCAGGGCCAACGTCCTGACTTTC. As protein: CATSREIPWARANVLTF.

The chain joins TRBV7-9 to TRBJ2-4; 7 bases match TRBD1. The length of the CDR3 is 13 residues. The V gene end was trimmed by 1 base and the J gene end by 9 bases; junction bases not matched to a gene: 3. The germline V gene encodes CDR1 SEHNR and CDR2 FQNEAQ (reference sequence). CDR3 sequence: CASSLDWDSIQYF. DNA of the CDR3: TGTGCCAGCAGCTTAGATTGGGACAGCATTCAGTACTTC.

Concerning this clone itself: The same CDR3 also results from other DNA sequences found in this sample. The CDR3 sequence is CAWRPGVSSYNSPLHF. CDR3 sequence (DNA): TGTGCCTGGAGACCAGGGGTCAGCTCCTATAATTCACCCCTCCACTTT. V and J are TRBV30 and TRBJ1-6; weak D call: TRBD1 (6 bases). The CDR3 loop spans 16 amino acids. V lost 3 bases, J lost 0 bases, and 12 bases lay in between. Looked up from germline, CDR1 is GTSNPN and CDR2 is SVGIG (reference sequence).

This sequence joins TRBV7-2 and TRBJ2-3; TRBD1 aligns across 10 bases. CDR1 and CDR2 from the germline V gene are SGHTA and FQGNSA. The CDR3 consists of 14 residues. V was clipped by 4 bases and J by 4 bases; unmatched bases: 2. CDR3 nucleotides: TGTGCCAGCAGCTGGGACAGGGGTTCAGATACGCAGTATTTT. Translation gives CASSWDRGSDTQYF.

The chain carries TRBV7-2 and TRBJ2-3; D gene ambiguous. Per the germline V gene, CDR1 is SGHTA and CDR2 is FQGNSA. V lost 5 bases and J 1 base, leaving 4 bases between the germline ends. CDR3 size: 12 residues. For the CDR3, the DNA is TGTGCCAGCAGCCCCGGCACAGATACGCAGTATTTT. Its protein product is CASSPGTDTQYF.

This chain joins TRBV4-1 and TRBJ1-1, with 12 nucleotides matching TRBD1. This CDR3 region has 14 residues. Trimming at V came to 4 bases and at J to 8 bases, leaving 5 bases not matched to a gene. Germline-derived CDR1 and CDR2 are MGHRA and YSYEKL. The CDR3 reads CASSRPGTGGEAFF. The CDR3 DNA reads TGCGCCAGCAGCCGCCCGGGGACAGGGGGCGAAGCTTTCTTT.

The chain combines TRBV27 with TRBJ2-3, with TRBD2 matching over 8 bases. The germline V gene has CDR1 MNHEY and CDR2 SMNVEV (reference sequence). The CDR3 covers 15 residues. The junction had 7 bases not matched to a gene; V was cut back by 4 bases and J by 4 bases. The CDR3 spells CASSWRGASADTQYF. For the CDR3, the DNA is TGTGCCAGCAGTTGGCGGGGGGCGAGTGCAGATACGCAGTATTTT.

CDR3 nucleotides: TGTGCCAGCAGGACTAGCACAGATACGCAGTATTTT. This codes for CASRTSTDTQYF. The chain carries TRBV27 and TRBJ2-3; no firm D call. The CDR3 consists of 12 residues. The germline gives CDR1 MNHEY, CDR2 SMNVEV (reference sequence). The V end lost 6 bases, the J end lost 0 bases, and 4 bases lay between the germline ends.

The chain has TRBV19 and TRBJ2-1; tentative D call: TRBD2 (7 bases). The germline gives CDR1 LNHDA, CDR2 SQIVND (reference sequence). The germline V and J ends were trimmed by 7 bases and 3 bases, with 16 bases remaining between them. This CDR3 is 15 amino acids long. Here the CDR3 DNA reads TGTGCCAGTACACCGGGGGGCGCCTACTACAATGAGCAGTTCTTC. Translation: CASTPGGAYYNEQFF.

The CDR3 loop reads CASSFRGGETEAFF. CDR3 DNA sequence: TGTGCCAGCAGCTTTCGGGGGGGGGAGACTGAAGCTTTCTTT. The chain uses TRBV5-4 and TRBJ1-1, with D possibly matching TRBD1 (5 bases). Germline V gene sequence: CDR1 SGHNT, CDR2 YYREEE (reference sequence). Trimming cost V 2 bases and J 5 bases, with 13 bases left between them. The CDR3 extends over 14 amino acids. The entire variable domain, with the rest obtained from reference TRBV5-4 and TRBJ1-1, is as follows: ETGVTQSPTHLIKTRGQQVTLRCSSQSGHNTVSWYQQALGQGPQFIFQYYREEENGRGNFPPRFSGLQFPNYSSELNVNALELDDSALYLCASSFRGGETEAFFGQGTRLTVV.